These 29 T cell receptor beta chains came from one sample sequenced in a study of T cells in Graves' hyperthyroidism and ophthalmopathy. Researchers took RNA transcripts and amplified the TCR beta CDR3 regions from them. The HTBI set primed first-round TCR CDR3 RT-PCR. TCRdb re-analysed the multiplex PCR reads in MiXCR, keeping a single row per CDR3 protein. The repertoire holds hundreds of thousands of distinct CDR3 sequences, around 19% seen once, with about a sixth in the top ten. The sample comprised blood. These receptors were obtained from a woman between 50 and 59 years old with Graves' hyperthyroidism that later progressed to Graves' ophthalmopathy.

This clonotype showed up many times. V gene TRBV6-1 combines with J gene TRBJ1-1, with D unresolved. Trimming shortened V by 7 bases and J by 0 bases, and 9 bases separated the two germline ends. The CDR3 consists of 13 residues. Germline V lookup: CDR1 MNHNS, CDR2 SASEGT. CDR3 residues: CASTDTLNTEAFF. CDR3 nucleotide sequence: TGTGCCAGCACAGACACACTGAACACTGAAGCTTTCTTT.

Turning to this clonotype: A single base separates this from a much larger clone, so it may be a read error. This sequence joins TRBV27 and TRBJ2-2; D is ambiguous. V lost 10 bases and J lost 1, with 7 bases in between. The CDR3 contains 12 residues. Germline V CDR1 and CDR2: MNHEY, SMNVEV (reference sequence). The CDR3 spells CATSRNTGELFF. As DNA, the CDR3 is TGTGCCACCTCCAGGAACACCGGGGAGCTGTTTTTT.

This clonotype was seen a few times. The rearrangement joins TRBV10-3 to TRBJ1-1; TRBD1 is a possible D gene (5 bases). The germline V and J ends were trimmed by 6 bases and 1 base, with 6 bases remaining between them. The CDR3 totals 12 residues. Germline V CDR1 and CDR2: ENHRY, SYGVKD. The CDR3 here is CAISGQNTEAFF. The CDR3 nucleotides read TGTGCCATCAGCGGACAGAACACTGAAGCTTTCTTT.

The V and J genes are TRBV18 and TRBJ1-1; a weak D match, TRBD1 (6 bases). Trimming left V 6 bases short and J 2 bases short, with 13 bases between. Germline CDR1 is KGHSH and CDR2 is LQKENI. This CDR3 has 14 amino acids. CDR3 nucleotides: TGTGCCAGCTCGCACAGGGACCTAAACACTGAAGCTTTCTTT. This gives the protein CASSHRDLNTEAFF.

This clonotype was found many times. This rearrangement joins TRBV12-3 or TRBV12-4 to TRBJ2-7; tentative D call: TRBD1 (5 bases). The CDR3 is made up of 11 amino acids. Trimming stripped 6 bases from V and 4 bases from J, with 7 bases between. The CDR3 nucleotides are TGTGCCAGCAGCCCAGGGTACGAGCAGTACTTC. As protein: CASSPGYEQYF.

The table lists this clonotype with a few counts. The V gene is TRBV27, the J gene TRBJ2-7; 10 positions match TRBD1. The CDR3 runs to 16 residues. J was trimmed by 3 bases and V by 6 bases; bases with no gene match: 11. Per germline, CDR1 MNHEY and CDR2 SMNVEV (reference sequence). The CDR3 nucleotides read TGTGCCAGCAGAACAAAACCGGGACAGGGGCTCTACGAGCAGTACTTC. Translated, it gives CASRTKPGQGLYEQYF.

CDR3 residues: CSATDREGTNEKLFF. The CDR3 DNA follows: TGCAGTGCTACGGACAGGGAGGGGACTAATGAAAAACTGTTTTTT. The chain has TRBV20-1 and TRBJ1-4, with 8 bases identical to TRBD1. V lost 4 bases and J lost 2; bases outside the gene matches: 6. This CDR3 has 15 amino acids. In germline, CDR1 is DFQATT, CDR2 SNEGSKA (reference sequence).

Many counts were recorded for this clonotype. This sequence joins TRBV12-3 or TRBV12-4 and TRBJ1-2; D is unresolved. The CDR3 sequence is 12 residues long. The V end lost 8 bases, the J end lost 5 bases, and 12 bases lay between the germline ends. The CDR3: CASSNDNYGYTF. The CDR3 DNA reads as TGTGCCAGCTCTAATGACAATTATGGCTACACCTTC.

This clonotype has only a few counts. This chain joins TRBV10-3 and TRBJ1-1; 8 bases fit TRBD1. The CDR3 length is 12 residues. The germline V gene has CDR1 ENHRY and CDR2 SYGVKD. J gave up 10 bases and V 6 bases, and 7 bases lay outside the gene matches. In nucleotides, the CDR3 is TGTGCCATCAGCTCCGGACAGGGCAGAGCTTTCTTT. Translation: CAISSGQGRAFF.

This clonotype has more than one count but fewer than ten. The chain has TRBV20-1 and TRBJ2-7; D is perhaps TRBD2 (6 bases). Trimming took 2 bases from V and 7 from J, leaving 24 bases between them. This CDR3 contains 16 residues. Germline lookup yields CDR1 DFQATT and CDR2 SNEGSKA (reference sequence). As DNA, the CDR3 is TGCAGTGCTAGACCGTTTCGGGGGTCGTCTCCGGGAGAGCAGTACTTC. This encodes CSARPFRGSSPGEQYF.

This clonotype was seen only a few times. This rearrangement joins TRBV11-3 to TRBJ2-7; possibly TRBD1 for D (6 bases). The V gene lost 3 bases and the J gene lost 2 bases, with 17 bases spanning the gap. Germline V lookup: CDR1 SGHNT, CDR2 YENEEA. The CDR3 totals 16 residues. CDR3 nucleotides: TGTGCCAGCAGCTTCCCTCGGCAGGGGTTAACCTACGAGCAGTACTTC. Protein: CASSFPRQGLTYEQYF.

J is TRBJ2-3 and V is TRBV7-2; D is unresolved. The germline gives CDR1 SGHTA, CDR2 FQGNSA. This CDR3 has 16 amino acids. V lost 6 bases and J lost 0, with 16 bases in between. The CDR3 protein is CASRPTDPWSTDTQYF. For the CDR3, the DNA is TGTGCCAGCAGACCCACGGACCCCTGGAGCACAGATACGCAGTATTTT.

The chain couples TRBV5-6 to TRBJ1-1; D is ambiguous. The CDR3 loop spans 13 amino acids. Germline CDR1 reads SGHDT; CDR2 reads YYEEEE. Trimming cost V 2 bases and J 8 bases, with 13 bases left between them. DNA for the CDR3: TGTGCCAGCAGCTTAAGTAGTGTTTTAGAAGCTTTCTTT. This gives the protein CASSLSSVLEAFF.

V gene TRBV3-1 combines with J gene TRBJ1-2, with D uncertain. CDR1 and CDR2 (germline): LGHDT, YNNKEL (reference sequence). Trimming removed 0 bases from V and 8 bases from J, with 10 bases in between. This CDR3 has 13 residues. CDR3: CASSQDRLGGYTF. DNA for the CDR3: TGTGCCAGCAGCCAAGATCGACTGGGGGGCTACACCTTC. Looking up the rest from reference TRBV3-1 and TRBJ1-2 gives the full variable domain: DTAVSQTPKYLVTQMGNDKSIKCEQNLGHDTMYWYKQDSKKFLKIMFSYNNKELIINETVPNRFSPKSPDKAHLNLHINSLELGDSAVYFCASSQDRLGGYTFGSGTRLTVV.

This clonotype was counted between two and nine times. V gene TRBV6-1 combines with J gene TRBJ2-5; no reliable D call. V lost 11 bases and J 1 base, leaving 11 bases between the germline ends. Looked up from germline, CDR1 is MNHNS and CDR2 is SASEGT. The CDR3 runs 12 residues. For the CDR3, the DNA is TGTGCCTCAAGGCTTATCCAAGAGACCCAGTACTTC. As protein: CASRLIQETQYF.

This clonotype was found a few times. The chain links TRBV9 to TRBJ2-7; D may match TRBD1 or TRBD2 (6 bases each). The germline V gene encodes CDR1 SGDLS and CDR2 YYNGEE. Deletions cut 0 bases from V and 6 bases from J, with 16 bases between. The CDR3 is made up of 15 amino acids. This CDR3 reads CASSVEGGGEGEQYF. DNA for the CDR3: TGTGCCAGCAGCGTAGAAGGAGGGGGAGAGGGCGAGCAGTACTTC.

This clonotype was recorded many times. This chain connects TRBV6-1 to TRBJ2-7; 7 bases match TRBD1. CDR1 is MNHNS and CDR2 is SASEGT in the germline V gene. The V segment lost 5 bases and the J segment 4 bases; nucleotides outside the gene matches: 8. The CDR3 sequence is 14 residues long. Here the CDR3 reads CASSFSQGPYEQYF. The CDR3 region has the DNA TGTGCCAGCAGTTTCTCACAGGGGCCGTACGAGCAGTACTTC.

A note on this clonotype: Lacking the conserved final phenylalanine or tryptophan, this CDR3 likely reflects a read error. V usage is TRBV12-3 or TRBV12-4 and J usage is TRBJ1-1, with TRBD1 matching over 7 bases. Trimming took 3 bases from V and 7 from J; bases not matched to a gene: 11. This CDR3 comprises 15 residues. CDR3: CASSFQYGAGGEAFL. CDR3 sequence (DNA): TGTGCCAGCAGTTTCCAGTACGGAGCAGGGGGTGAAGCTTTCCTT.

V and J are TRBV13 and TRBJ2-5, with D maybe TRBD1 (5 bases). CDR3 length: 17 residues. V lost 5 bases and J 2 bases, leaving 21 bases between the germline ends. Germline loops: CDR1 PRHDT, CDR2 FYEKMQ (reference sequence). The CDR3 DNA reads as TGTGCCAGCAGCGCCACCCCGACAGCGCATAATCAAGAGACCCAGTACTTC. It codes for CASSATPTAHNQETQYF.

The gene calls are TRBV5-6 and TRBJ1-3; the D gene is possibly TRBD1 (5 bases). V was shortened by 1 base and J by 0 bases, with 11 bases between the two germline ends. The CDR3 spans 16 residues. Germline CDR1 is SGHDT and CDR2 is YYEEEE. This CDR3 reads CASSLSGTPSGNTIYF. DNA of the CDR3: TGTGCCAGCAGCTTGTCAGGGACCCCCTCTGGAAACACCATATATTTT.

This clonotype came up a few times. The V and J genes are TRBV2 and TRBJ1-1; 11 nucleotides line up with TRBD1. Trimming at V came to 0 bases and at J to 6 bases, leaving 9 bases not matched to a gene. Germline V CDR1 and CDR2: SNHLY, FYNNEI. The CDR3 is 17 residues long. The CDR3 reads CASSEALPGQGDPEAFF. The CDR3 coding sequence is TGTGCCAGCAGTGAAGCGCTTCCGGGACAGGGGGACCCTGAAGCTTTCTTT. Full variable domain (rest looked up from reference TRBV2 and TRBJ1-1): EPEVTQTPSHQVTQMGQEVILRCVPISNHLYFYWYRQILGQKVEFLVSFYNNEISEKSEIFDDQFSVERPDGSNFTLKIRSTKLEDSAMYFCASSEALPGQGDPEAFFGQGTRLTVV.

This clonotype was observed a few times. The chain carries TRBV20-1 and TRBJ2-4; D unclear. The V gene's germline CDR1 is DFQATT and CDR2 SNEGSKA (reference sequence). The CDR3 sequence is 14 residues long. Trimming shortened V by 6 bases and J by 8 bases, and 20 bases separated the two germline ends. CDR3 region: CSASIPGFGHIQYF. CDR3 bases: TGCAGTGCCTCCATACCGGGTTTTGGGCACATTCAGTACTTC.

This chain uses TRBV5-6 with TRBJ1-2, with a tentative D call TRBD1 (5 bases). The CDR3 length is 13 residues. With 6 bases removed from V and 8 bases from J, the gap between germline ends came to 17 bases. CDR1 SGHDT and CDR2 YYEEEE come from the germline V gene. The CDR3 here is CASTQGVPEGYTF. The CDR3, as DNA: TGTGCCAGCACCCAGGGAGTTCCGGAGGGCTACACCTTC.

V gene TRBV13 combines with J gene TRBJ1-2; D remains unclear. Trimming shortened V by 1 base and J by 7 bases, and 7 bases separated the two germline ends. Germline values: CDR1 PRHDT, CDR2 FYEKMQ (reference sequence). The CDR3 length is 12 residues. The CDR3 DNA follows: TGTGCCAGCAGCTTAGCCTTTTCTGGCTACACCTTC. Protein product: CASSLAFSGYTF.

This clonotype was counted only a few times. This chain connects TRBV10-3 to TRBJ1-1; D is unclear. Deletions cut 3 bases from V and 3 bases from J, with 11 bases between. Germline CDR1 reads ENHRY; CDR2 reads SYGVKD. This CDR3 is built from 14 residues. The CDR3 sequence: CAISDQDGDTEAFF. The CDR3 region has the DNA TGTGCCATCAGTGACCAGGACGGTGACACTGAAGCTTTCTTT.

This clonotype has more than one count but fewer than ten. The chain combines TRBV20-1 with TRBJ1-2, with 9 bases lining up with TRBD1. The CDR3 extends over 14 amino acids. Germline CDR1 is DFQATT and CDR2 is SNEGSKA (reference sequence). V shed 3 bases, J shed 8 bases, and the junction held 10 bases outside the gene matches. DNA of the CDR3: TGCAGTGCTAGGGTTCCAGGGACAGGGATGGGCTACACCTTC. This codes for CSARVPGTGMGYTF.

This clonotype has ten or more counts. The chain has TRBV12-3 or TRBV12-4 and TRBJ1-5, with D maybe TRBD1 (5 bases). The CDR3 spans 15 residues. V was pared by 6 bases and J by 2 bases, with 14 bases between. The CDR3 protein is CASRPQVGGNQPQHF. CDR3 DNA sequence: TGTGCCAGCAGGCCCCAGGTAGGGGGCAATCAGCCCCAGCATTTT.

This clonotype was found many times. The genes are TRBV5-1 and TRBJ2-3, with D maybe TRBD1 (6 bases). This CDR3 is built from 17 residues. CDR1 and CDR2 (germline): SGHRS, YFSETQ. V lost 3 bases and J lost 0, with 17 bases in between. The DNA for the CDR3 is TGCGCCAGCAGCTCTTCTCGAGCAGGGGCAAGCACAGATACGCAGTATTTT. Protein sequence: CASSSSRAGASTDTQYF.

Ten or more counts support this clonotype. CDR3 sequence reads: CASSPSLGAGTGELFF. The CDR3 DNA reads as TGTGCCAGCAGCCCCTCCTTGGGTGCGGGCACCGGGGAGCTGTTTTTT. J is TRBJ2-2 and V is TRBV11-3; TRBD2 might be the D (5 bases). This CDR3 has 16 amino acids. CDR1 is SGHNT, CDR2 YENEEA, per germline. The V and J ends lost 5 bases and 4 bases respectively, with 17 bases between them.